A selection of T cell receptor beta chains follows, all from one sample in a study of T-cell reconstitution after alpha-beta-depleted transplantation in children. TCRdb called the PCR reads again in MiXCR, with one record for every CDR3 protein. This sample yields about 980,000 distinct CDR3 sequences, of which about 29% are seen a single time; 28% belongs to the top ten. Specimen: PBMCs, mostly from graft donor cells, collected 360 days after TCRalphabeta/CD19-depleted stem cell transplant. These receptors were taken from a boy less than two years old who had a stem cell transplant for SCID, so the T cells may come from the graft donor. CDR3s include the opening cysteine and the closing phenylalanine or tryptophan. The order of the fields is clone size, J gene, V gene, CDR3 length, D gene, CDR3 DNA, CDR3 protein. D genes are given only for firm matches. The size entry is marked missing in some rows and otherwise reads once, few, many or a size class.

abundance: few
j_gene: TRBJ2-3
v_gene: TRBV14
len: 13
d_gene: NA
CDR3nt: TGTGCCAGCAGCCCGACTAGTCCCGGTACGCAGTATTTT
CDR3aa: CASSPTSPGTQYF

abundance: NA
j_gene: TRBJ1-1
v_gene: TRBV5-6
len: 15
d_gene: TRBD1
CDR3nt: TGTGCCAGCAAGGGACAGGGGGCGCCGGTCACTGAAGCTTTCTTT
CDR3aa: CASKGQGAPVTEAFF

abundance: few
j_gene: TRBJ2-5
v_gene: TRBV27
len: 14
d_gene: TRBD2
CDR3nt: TGTGCCAGCAGTTCGGGACTAGCACAGGAGACCCAGTACTTC
CDR3aa: CASSSGLAQETQYF

abundance: NA
j_gene: TRBJ2-5
v_gene: TRBV18
len: 13
d_gene: NA
CDR3nt: TGTGCCAGCTCACCGTCGCGGGAAGAGACCCAGTACTTC
CDR3aa: CASSPSREETQYF

abundance: few
j_gene: TRBJ2-7
v_gene: TRBV10-3
len: 16
d_gene: TRBD2
CDR3nt: TGTGCCATCAGTGATTCCGCTCGGGGGGACTCCTACGAGCAGTACTTC
CDR3aa: CAISDSARGDSYEQYF

abundance: few
j_gene: TRBJ1-3
v_gene: TRBV12-3/TRBV12-4
len: 16
d_gene: NA
CDR3nt: TGTGCCAGCAGTGGCTTTGGCGCCAACTCTGGAAACACCATATATTTT
CDR3aa: CASSGFGANSGNTIYF

abundance: NA
j_gene: TRBJ2-7
v_gene: TRBV10-3
len: 13
d_gene: TRBD1
CDR3nt: TGTGCCATCAGAAGACAGGGGGGCGACGAGCAGTACTTC
CDR3aa: CAIRRQGGDEQYF

abundance: few
j_gene: TRBJ2-5
v_gene: TRBV10-3
len: 15
d_gene: TRBD1
CDR3nt: TGTGCCATCGGTCGCGGGACAGGGGGTTCTGAGACCCAGTACTTC
CDR3aa: CAIGRGTGGSETQYF

abundance: NA
j_gene: TRBJ1-2
v_gene: TRBV6-5
len: 15
d_gene: NA
CDR3nt: TGTGCCAGCAGTTTCACACCCGGGTCTAACTATGGCTACACCTTC
CDR3aa: CASSFTPGSNYGYTF

abundance: NA
j_gene: TRBJ1-6
v_gene: TRBV5-1
len: 17
d_gene: NA
CDR3nt: TGCGCCAGCAGCTTGGCGGGGCGTTTGGATCATAATTCACCCCTCCACTTT
CDR3aa: CASSLAGRLDHNSPLHF

abundance: NA
j_gene: TRBJ2-3
v_gene: TRBV5-5
len: 15
d_gene: NA
CDR3nt: TGTGCCAGCAGCTTGGATGGAGCGGACACAGATACGCAGTATTTT
CDR3aa: CASSLDGADTDTQYF

abundance: few
j_gene: TRBJ2-7
v_gene: TRBV5-1
len: 15
d_gene: TRBD2
CDR3nt: TGCGCCAGCACCTCCGAACCGGGACTAGCGCTCGAGCAGTACTTC
CDR3aa: CASTSEPGLALEQYF

abundance: few
j_gene: TRBJ2-1
v_gene: TRBV18
len: 16
d_gene: NA
CDR3nt: TGTGCCAGCTCACCAGACGTTCCCCGATCCTACAATGAGCAGTTCTTC
CDR3aa: CASSPDVPRSYNEQFF

abundance: NA
j_gene: TRBJ2-1
v_gene: TRBV4-3
len: 16
d_gene: TRBD2
CDR3nt: TGCGCCAGCAGCCAAGATCGACTAGCGCCCTACAATGAGCAGTTCTTC
CDR3aa: CASSQDRLAPYNEQFF

abundance: few
j_gene: TRBJ2-7
v_gene: TRBV20-1
len: 13
d_gene: TRBD2
CDR3nt: TGCAGTGCTAGAGCTAGCGGGGGCGGAGAGCAGTACTTC
CDR3aa: CSARASGGGEQYF

abundance: NA
j_gene: TRBJ1-3
v_gene: TRBV10-3
len: 18
d_gene: TRBD1
CDR3nt: TGTGCCATCAGTGACCCCGGGCGACAGGGTTACTCTGGAAACACCATATATTTT
CDR3aa: CAISDPGRQGYSGNTIYF

abundance: NA
j_gene: TRBJ2-7
v_gene: TRBV9
len: 15
d_gene: TRBD1
CDR3nt: TGTGCCAGCAGCTCCCCGGACAGGGGGAACTACGAGCAGTACTTC
CDR3aa: CASSSPDRGNYEQYF

abundance: few
j_gene: TRBJ2-6
v_gene: TRBV5-1
len: 18
d_gene: TRBD1
CDR3nt: TGCGCCAGCAGCTTGACGCAATATGGGACAGCTGGGGCCAACGTCCTGACTTTC
CDR3aa: CASSLTQYGTAGANVLTF

abundance: NA
j_gene: TRBJ2-2
v_gene: TRBV20-1
len: 13
d_gene: TRBD1
CDR3nt: TGCAGTGCCAACAGGGGTGGCACCGGGGAGCTGTTTTTT
CDR3aa: CSANRGGTGELFF

abundance: NA
j_gene: TRBJ2-4
v_gene: TRBV7-9
len: 17
d_gene: NA
CDR3nt: TGTGCCAGCAGCTTAGCGCTTGGAGATCTAGCCAAAAACATTCAGTACTTC
CDR3aa: CASSLALGDLAKNIQYF

abundance: few
j_gene: TRBJ2-3
v_gene: TRBV12-3/TRBV12-4
len: 15
d_gene: NA
CDR3nt: TGTGCCAGCAGTTTGTACAGGGCGGACACAGATACGCAGTATTTT
CDR3aa: CASSLYRADTDTQYF

abundance: NA
j_gene: TRBJ2-7
v_gene: TRBV7-9
len: 14
d_gene: NA
CDR3nt: TGTGCCAGCAGCTTAGAGGCCAGCATAGGCGAGCAGTACTTC
CDR3aa: CASSLEASIGEQYF

abundance: few
j_gene: TRBJ2-7
v_gene: TRBV6-5
len: 15
d_gene: TRBD1
CDR3nt: TGTGCCAGCAGTTACGACAGGGGGCCGAGTTACGAGCAGTACTTC
CDR3aa: CASSYDRGPSYEQYF

abundance: NA
j_gene: TRBJ2-1
v_gene: TRBV12-3/TRBV12-4
len: 14
d_gene: NA
CDR3nt: TGTGCCAGCAGTTTCGGGTCGGCTAGCGATGAGCAGTTCTTC
CDR3aa: CASSFGSASDEQFF

abundance: NA
j_gene: TRBJ2-7
v_gene: TRBV20-1
len: 14
d_gene: NA
CDR3nt: TGCAGTGCTAGAGATCGCGGCAAGGCCTTGGAGCAGTACTTC
CDR3aa: CSARDRGKALEQYF

abundance: many
j_gene: TRBJ2-1
v_gene: TRBV14
len: 14
d_gene: NA
CDR3nt: TGTGCCAGCAGCCCTAGACGCTCCTACAATGAGCAGTTCTTC
CDR3aa: CASSPRRSYNEQFF

abundance: few
j_gene: TRBJ1-2
v_gene: TRBV20-1
len: 14
d_gene: NA
CDR3nt: TGCAGTGCTAGAGTGGCAGAGGGCCCTAGGGGCTACACCTTC
CDR3aa: CSARVAEGPRGYTF

abundance: NA
j_gene: TRBJ2-7
v_gene: TRBV12-3/TRBV12-4
len: 13
d_gene: NA
CDR3nt: TGTGCCAGCAGTCACGTCCCTGTCCACGAGCAGTACTTC
CDR3aa: CASSHVPVHEQYF

abundance: NA
j_gene: TRBJ2-3
v_gene: TRBV24-1
len: 15
d_gene: TRBD2
CDR3nt: TGTGCCACGTCACGGGGCGCGGGGGGGCCAGATACGCAGTATTTT
CDR3aa: CATSRGAGGPDTQYF

abundance: NA
j_gene: TRBJ1-4
v_gene: TRBV4-1
len: 15
d_gene: NA
CDR3nt: TGCGCCAGCAGCCAAGGTGGGGGGTCTCGTGAAAAACTGTTTTTT
CDR3aa: CASSQGGGSREKLFF

abundance: NA
j_gene: TRBJ2-7
v_gene: TRBV4-1
len: 16
d_gene: TRBD1
CDR3nt: TGCGCCAGCAGGCTAACTCAGGGGGCGTTGAGGACCGAGCAGTACTTC
CDR3aa: CASRLTQGALRTEQYF

abundance: few
j_gene: TRBJ2-3
v_gene: TRBV12-3/TRBV12-4
len: 15
d_gene: TRBD1
CDR3nt: TGTGCCAGCAGCAAGACAGGGGTTCGCACAGATACGCAGTATTTT
CDR3aa: CASSKTGVRTDTQYF

abundance: few
j_gene: TRBJ2-6
v_gene: TRBV12-3/TRBV12-4
len: 17
d_gene: TRBD1
CDR3nt: TGTGCCAGCAGTCCGGGACAGGGGAACTCTGGGGCCAACGTCCTGACTTTC
CDR3aa: CASSPGQGNSGANVLTF

abundance: NA
j_gene: TRBJ2-3
v_gene: TRBV10-3
len: 18
d_gene: TRBD2
CDR3nt: TGTGCCATCAGTGCCCTCCCACTAGCGGGGTCTAGCACAGATACGCAGTATTTT
CDR3aa: CAISALPLAGSSTDTQYF

abundance: few
j_gene: TRBJ2-5
v_gene: TRBV7-8
len: 14
d_gene: NA
CDR3nt: TGTGCCAGCAGCTTAGAGGTTAAAAGGGAGACCCAGTACTTC
CDR3aa: CASSLEVKRETQYF

abundance: NA
j_gene: TRBJ2-1
v_gene: TRBV29-1
len: 14
d_gene: TRBD2
CDR3nt: TGCAGCGTACTAGCGGTGCCCTCCTACAATGAGCAGTTCTTC
CDR3aa: CSVLAVPSYNEQFF

abundance: few
j_gene: TRBJ2-3
v_gene: TRBV3-1
len: 12
d_gene: NA
CDR3nt: TGTGCCAGCAGCCAACCTACCAAGGGGCAGTATTTT
CDR3aa: CASSQPTKGQYF

abundance: many
j_gene: TRBJ1-1
v_gene: TRBV6-5
len: 14
d_gene: NA
CDR3nt: TGTGCCAGCAGTTACTCCTCATTCAGCGCTGAAGCTTTCTTT
CDR3aa: CASSYSSFSAEAFF

abundance: NA
j_gene: TRBJ1-2
v_gene: TRBV3-1
len: 14
d_gene: NA
CDR3nt: TGTGCCAGCAGCCCCGCAAGGAGTTTATATGGCTACACCTTC
CDR3aa: CASSPARSLYGYTF

abundance: NA
j_gene: TRBJ2-7
v_gene: TRBV5-1
len: 13
d_gene: NA
CDR3nt: TGCGCCAGCAGCTTCTGGCCCTCCTACGAGCAGTACTTC
CDR3aa: CASSFWPSYEQYF

abundance: many
j_gene: TRBJ1-2
v_gene: TRBV5-1
len: 14
d_gene: NA
CDR3nt: TGCGCCAGCAGCTTTGGGGATCCTAACTATGGCTACACCTTC
CDR3aa: CASSFGDPNYGYTF

abundance: few
j_gene: TRBJ2-7
v_gene: TRBV5-1
len: 18
d_gene: TRBD1
CDR3nt: TGCGCCAGCAGCTTAACGGGACAGGGGTCACCCATCTCCTACGAGCAGTACTTC
CDR3aa: CASSLTGQGSPISYEQYF

abundance: NA
j_gene: TRBJ2-5
v_gene: TRBV7-9
len: 14
d_gene: NA
CDR3nt: TGTGCCAGCAGCTTATCGGCGGGGTCAGAGACCCAGTACTTC
CDR3aa: CASSLSAGSETQYF

abundance: few
j_gene: TRBJ1-1
v_gene: TRBV20-1
len: 15
d_gene: NA
CDR3nt: TGCAGTGCTAGCCCCAAAACGACAGGGAACACTGAAGCTTTCTTT
CDR3aa: CSASPKTTGNTEAFF

abundance: NA
j_gene: TRBJ2-3
v_gene: TRBV6-5
len: 13
d_gene: NA
CDR3nt: TGTGCCAGCAGTTACTTTGGCGGAGATACGCAGTATTTT
CDR3aa: CASSYFGGDTQYF

abundance: few
j_gene: TRBJ2-7
v_gene: TRBV6-2/TRBV6-3
len: 14
d_gene: NA
CDR3nt: TGTGCCAGCAGTTTCGGGACGGGGTTCGGAGAGCAGTACTTC
CDR3aa: CASSFGTGFGEQYF

abundance: few
j_gene: TRBJ2-3
v_gene: TRBV20-1
len: 15
d_gene: TRBD1
CDR3nt: TGCAGTGCTAGTGGGGGACAGGGCCCCGCAGATACGCAGTATTTT
CDR3aa: CSASGGQGPADTQYF

abundance: NA
j_gene: TRBJ1-1
v_gene: TRBV5-1
len: 19
d_gene: NA
CDR3nt: TGCGCCAGCAGCTTGGTCTTTTTCTTGGGTTCCGCCGGTGCCACTGAAGCTTTCTTT
CDR3aa: CASSLVFFLGSAGATEAFF

abundance: NA
j_gene: TRBJ1-3
v_gene: TRBV6-5
len: 18
d_gene: NA
CDR3nt: TGTGCCAGCAGTTACTCGCATTATCAGGGAGTGGCTGGAAACACCATATATTTT
CDR3aa: CASSYSHYQGVAGNTIYF

abundance: NA
j_gene: TRBJ2-3
v_gene: TRBV12-3/TRBV12-4
len: 15
d_gene: NA
CDR3nt: TGTGCCAGCAGTTTAGAGTCAGGGCTAGCTGATACGCAGTATTTT
CDR3aa: CASSLESGLADTQYF

abundance: few
j_gene: TRBJ1-5
v_gene: TRBV20-1
len: 14
d_gene: NA
CDR3nt: TGCAGTGCTAGGGGTAGGGGTCGCAATCAGCCCCAGCATTTT
CDR3aa: CSARGRGRNQPQHF

abundance: NA
j_gene: TRBJ1-1
v_gene: TRBV5-1
len: 10
d_gene: NA
CDR3nt: TGCGCCAGCCGGACTTCTGAAGCTTTCTTT
CDR3aa: CASRTSEAFF

abundance: many
j_gene: TRBJ2-5
v_gene: TRBV15
len: 13
d_gene: NA
CDR3nt: TGTGCCACCAGCAGTAGGGGGATCGAGACCCAGTACTTC
CDR3aa: CATSSRGIETQYF